This T cell receptor (beta chain) was recovered during a study of blood T cell repertoires in COVID-19. The wider study: Samples taken during acute and convalescent COVID-19 were collected in the United States, Italy and Spain. T cells, B-cell-depleted T cells, or PBMCs supplied cDNA or gDNA.

Original processing notes: From reference gene primer amplification, estimates of nucleated cell counts were derived. The data were produced by immunoSEQ multiplex PCR, yet TCRdb's version contains in-frame clones alone and is incomplete. D and trimming were read from the DNA, whereas the V and J calls and clone size are those reported in that table. The sample includes approximately 280,000 clones, approximately 88% of them seen just once. With 5 bases removed from V and 2 bases from J, the gap between germline ends came to 23 bases. The CDR3 has 18 residues. The germline CDR1 and CDR2 sequences are SEHNR and FQNEAQ (reference sequence). Enrolled during active infection, Seattle patients were then followed longitudinally.

The genes are TRBV7-9 and TRBJ2-3; D is unresolved. This TCR came from a human donor with COVID-19, enrolled during active disease. The donor label of this sample is uncertain. The sequenced sample was peripheral blood. Here the CDR3 DNA reads TGTGCCAGCAGCCCCAATGCAAGAATAACTTTATCCACAGATACGCAGTATTTT. Translation gives CASSPNARITLSTDTQYF.